The TCR beta chain described here comes from a study of T cells in Graves' hyperthyroidism and ophthalmopathy (dated by TCRdb to between 2019 and 2020). General notes on the study: Peripheral blood was sampled at the time of initial diagnosis, prior to any treatment. TCR V-J signatures able to tell the groups apart were searched for in a discovery cohort of 100 or so patients, of whom roughly 42 had Graves' ophthalmopathy and about 55 had stable Graves' hyperthyroidism. Prospective prediction of ophthalmopathy was tested in an independent validation cohort of approximately 18 hyperthyroidism patients and 15 to 17 patients who later progressed to ophthalmopathy. For training and testing, the 110 or so patients in the discovery cohort were randomly divided in a 7:3 ratio. In addition, the study compared T-cell repertoires in thyroid tissue and in blood from a handful of Graves' hyperthyroidism patients. Following sampling, methimazole starting at 30 mg daily was given to hyperthyroidism patients, and high-dose intravenous methylprednisolone was given to ophthalmopathy patients. TCR Vbeta CDR3 sequencing of 120 to 150 peripheral blood samples (around 45 ophthalmopathy, 75 hyperthyroidism and roughly 17 progressor patients) is reported in the paper.

This clonotype has just a few counts. Its antigen is currently not known. Qualities for individual bases were not recorded, and no much larger clone is one base off. Ophthalmopathy patients had moderately to severely active disease, with a Clinical Activity Score of 3 or more, a NOSPECS grade of 4 or more, and a disease duration of less than 3 months. Exclusion was applied to patients with uncontrolled infections, other autoimmune diseases, pregnancy or lactation. Diagnoses relied on clinical symptoms, serum thyroxine and TRAb, thyroid ultrasound and orbital computed tomography. PBMCs were separated from about 10 ml of fresh peripheral blood using Ficoll-Paque density gradient centrifugation. Total RNA was extracted with Trizol reagent, and quality was checked on an Agilent 2100 Bioanalyzer. Reading the germline V gene gives CDR1 SGHDT and CDR2 YYEEEE. V and J are truncated by 1 base and 6 bases respectively, leaving an intervening sequence of 11 bases. CDR3 length: 13 amino acids, cysteine to phenylalanine. Only the CDR3 DNA stays, 39 bases, in frame from base 1.

Points the paper makes about the study in general: In validation, progression to ophthalmopathy was predicted by the model with about 70% sensitivity and roughly 76% specificity, a median of 6.5 months before onset. No statistical method was used to fix the sample size in advance, and group allocation was not hidden from the investigators. In cross-validation, a model built on a 13 V-J signature told ophthalmopathy apart from stable hyperthyroidism with 85% to 90% sensitivity and around 84% specificity, and in testing the same model reached 80%/75%. Most expanded thyroid clonotypes (frequency above 0.001) were also detected in blood, suggesting blood repertoires may reflect thyroid immune responses.

The TCR beta CDR3 regions were amplified from the RNA transcripts. For the first round of RT-PCR on the TCR CDR3, the HTBI primer set was used together with the Qiagen OneStep RT-PCR kit. Libraries were constructed in a second round of multiplex PCR, after which size selection and purification were performed. Sequencing of the libraries was done on an Illumina HiSeq2000 using paired-end 100 bp reads. The study's processing was this. SOAPnuke was used to process the raw data, with reads discarded if the reads contained adapters or uncalled bases, had a mean Phred below 15, or lacked an exact constant-primer or identifier match. High-quality paired reads were merged with COPE v1.2.5, and unique nucleotide sequences were defined as clonotypes. MiTCR v1.1 was used to align clonotypes to the IMGT TRBV, TRBD and TRBJ reference segments. The analysis included only V-J combinations with a frequency above 0.0001, which together covered approximately 99% of the repertoires. The TCS score was defined as F50 (clonal expansion) divided by E x V (chaos), with BLOSUM62-based TCRdist calculated between CDR3 peptides within each V-J. Welch's t-statistics and random forest reduced 514 V-J features to fewer than 15, which were used in a naive Bayes classifier (R e1071). TCRdb reprocessed the public reads (quality trimming at Q25 with fastp, clone calling with MiXCR) and kept in-frame beta chains. Rows matching on CDR3 protein sequence are summarized as one entry with the most common DNA and genes. TCRdb, not the authors, supplied the V and J calls. The sample contains 300,000 to 400,000 distinct CDR3 sequences, 13% to 15% of them found a single time. The ten biggest clones cover roughly a fifth of the sample.

The rearranged segments are TRBV5-6 and TRBJ2-7; the D call is possibly TRBD1 or TRBD2, each sharing 6 bases. The sequence was obtained from a woman aged 25 to 45 with Graves' ophthalmopathy. The sequenced sample was blood. The CDR3 in this case is CASSLWGALEQYF. The nucleotide sequence reads as follows: TGTGCCAGCAGCTTGTGGGGGGCCCTCGAGCAGTACTTC.